These 14 T cell receptor beta chains originate from one sample sequenced in a study of T cells after yellow fever vaccination. TCRdb ran MiXCR on the 5' RACE reads and lists one entry per CDR3 protein. In the table there are about 230,000 distinct CDR3 sequences, approximately 6.3% of which are singletons. Sequencing used CD4+ T cells sorted from PBMCs, obtained on the day of the yellow fever booster vaccination. These receptor sequences come from a man aged 30 to 39 who received the YFV17D yellow fever vaccine.

This clonotype was detected only a few times. The chain employs TRBV18 and TRBJ2-7, with D maybe TRBD2 (6 bases). CDR1 and CDR2 (germline): KGHSH, LQKENI. Trimming took 4 bases from V and 2 from J, leaving 12 bases between them. The CDR3 loop spans 14 amino acids. CDR3 in amino acids: CASSRGVAPYEQYF. As DNA, the CDR3 is TGTGCCAGCTCACGGGGGGTAGCCCCCTACGAGCAGTACTTC.

This clonotype was counted only a few times. The rearrangement links TRBV29-1 to TRBJ1-2; unclear D gene. The CDR3 is made up of 12 amino acids. Germline V gene sequence: CDR1 SQVTM, CDR2 ANQGSEA. The V end lost 7 bases, the J end lost 5 bases, and 14 bases lay between the germline ends. The CDR3 coding sequence is TGCAGCGCCGAATTTCGCGGATATGGCTACACCTTC. Translation gives CSAEFRGYGYTF.

J is TRBJ2-3 and V is TRBV15; possibly TRBD1 for D (6 bases). The CDR3 has 13 residues. Germline V gene data show CDR1 as LNHNV and CDR2 as YYDKDF (reference sequence). Trimming removed 1 base at V and 7 bases at J, with 9 bases between. The CDR3 reads CATSRVRGNTQYF. The CDR3, as DNA: TGTGCCACCAGCAGAGTGAGGGGGAATACGCAGTATTTT.

The rearrangement links TRBV18 to TRBJ1-1; tentatively, D is TRBD1 (5 bases). CDR1 and CDR2 from the germline V gene are KGHSH and LQKENI. The V gene lost 2 bases and the J gene lost 0 bases, with 10 bases spanning the gap. The CDR3 loop spans 15 amino acids. The CDR3 region has the DNA TGTGCCAGCTCACCATCGGGGGGATTGAACACTGAAGCTTTCTTT. As protein: CASSPSGGLNTEAFF. Filled out from reference TRBV18 and TRBJ1-1, the complete variable domain reads NAGVMQNPRHLVRRRGQEARLRCSPMKGHSHVYWYRQLPEEGLKFMVYLQKENIIDESGMPKERFSAEFPKEGPSILRIQQVVRGDSAAYFCASSPSGGLNTEAFFGQGTRLTVV.

The chain uses TRBV5-4 and TRBJ2-6; the D is unclear. V was cut by 4 bases and J by 4 bases, with 15 bases left in between. Looked up from germline, CDR1 is SGHNT and CDR2 is YYREEE (reference sequence). The CDR3 is 16 amino acids. CDR3 DNA: TGTGCCAGCAGCCGGTCAGTGATCGCCGGGGCCAACGTCCTGACTTTC. Its protein is CASSRSVIAGANVLTF.

There are many counts of this clonotype. The chain carries TRBV5-1 and TRBJ1-3; TRBD1 agrees at 7 bases. With 3 bases clipped from V and 0 bases from J, the junction kept 12 bases outside the gene matches. The germline V gene has CDR1 SGHRS and CDR2 YFSETQ. The CDR3 spans 18 residues. In DNA, the CDR3 is TGCGCCAGCAGCTACGTAGGGGGCAGAGTAAACTCTGGAAACACCATATATTTT. It is translated as CASSYVGGRVNSGNTIYF.

This clonotype was observed a handful of times. The V and J genes are TRBV14 and TRBJ2-7; unclear D gene. The germline V and J ends were trimmed by 4 bases and 0 bases, with 16 bases remaining between them. The germline CDR1 and CDR2 sequences are SGHDN and FVKESK. The CDR3 has 16 amino acids. CDR3 protein: CASSPLVERLSYEQYF. The CDR3 DNA follows: TGTGCCAGCAGCCCCCTGGTAGAAAGACTCTCCTACGAGCAGTACTTC.

Many counts were recorded for this clonotype. CDR3: CSASQASGYNEQFF. The CDR3 coding sequence is TGCAGTGCTAGTCAGGCTAGCGGCTACAATGAGCAGTTCTTC. This chain connects TRBV20-1 to TRBJ2-1, with 7 bases fitting TRBD2. V shed 3 bases and J 3 bases; nucleotides not matched to a gene: 5. The V gene's germline CDR1 is DFQATT and CDR2 SNEGSKA (reference sequence). This CDR3 spans 14 amino acids.

This clonotype was seen ten or more times. The rearrangement links TRBV7-2 to TRBJ1-5; D not resolved. The V end was cut by 0 bases, the J end by 6 bases, with 12 bases between. This CDR3 contains 15 residues. Germline V lookup: CDR1 SGHTA, CDR2 FQGNSA. The CDR3 DNA reads as TGTGCCAGCAGCTTAGCTTACGGGGAAACTCAGCCCCAGCATTTT. Its protein product is CASSLAYGETQPQHF. Combining the CDR3 with reference TRBV7-2 and TRBJ1-5 gives the whole variable domain GAGVSQSPSNKVTEKGKDVELRCDPISGHTALYWYRQSLGQGLEFLIYFQGNSAPDKSGLPSDRFSAERTGGSVSTLTIQRTQQEDSAVYLCASSLAYGETQPQHFGDGTRLSIL.

There are a few counts of this clonotype. The chain combines TRBV19 with TRBJ2-1; D may be TRBD1 (5 bases). CDR3 length: 16 amino acids. Germline values: CDR1 LNHDA, CDR2 SQIVND (reference sequence). Trimming pared 3 bases from V and 2 bases from J, leaving 14 bases between. CDR3 in amino acids: CASSMRIGATYNEQFF. The CDR3 DNA sequence: TGTGCCAGTAGTATGCGAATAGGGGCAACCTACAATGAGCAGTTCTTC.

This clonotype was detected many times. This rearrangement joins TRBV7-3 to TRBJ2-1, with 8 bases matching TRBD1. The CDR3 has 14 residues. Germline CDR1 and CDR2: SGHTA and FQGTGA. V was clipped by 5 bases and J by 5 bases; unmatched bases: 5. The CDR3 region is CASSLDREDNEQFF. CDR3 nucleotide sequence: TGTGCCAGCAGCCTGGACAGGGAGGACAATGAGCAGTTCTTC.

The gene calls are TRBV12-3 or TRBV12-4 and TRBJ2-1; 7 bases line up with TRBD1. J gave up 3 bases and V 6 bases, and 2 bases lay outside the gene matches. CDR3 length equals 13 residues. CDR3 nucleotides: TGTGCCAGCAGAGACAGGGTCTACAATGAGCAGTTCTTC. It encodes CASRDRVYNEQFF.

V gene TRBV20-1 combines with J gene TRBJ2-7; 9 bases are a match to TRBD1. Germline V gene sequence: CDR1 DFQATT, CDR2 SNEGSKA (reference sequence). Germline trimming cut 6 bases from V and 4 bases from J; bases unmatched to any gene: 10. The CDR3 extends over 14 amino acids. The CDR3 protein is CSAAFGTGIYEQYF. CDR3 DNA sequence: TGCAGTGCCGCTTTTGGGACAGGGATTTACGAGCAGTACTTC.

This chain connects TRBV5-1 to TRBJ2-5, with 9 bases identical to TRBD2. The CDR3 has 16 amino acids. Trimming at V came to 4 bases and at J to 4 bases, leaving 11 bases not matched to a gene. Germline V gives CDR1 SGHRS, CDR2 YFSETQ. The CDR3 DNA reads TGCGCCAGCAGCCAGGGGCCTAGCGGGATTGGAGAGACCCAGTACTTC. Translating it yields CASSQGPSGIGETQYF.